The next 14 T cell receptor beta chains were all read from a single sample in a study of blood T cells in healthy people across ages. Through a sample-barcoded 5' primer and a J-beta primer mix, a second PCR was run for about 6 to 11 cycles. TCRdb itself ran the 5' RACE reads through MiXCR, one entry per CDR3 protein. The table records about 1.8 million distinct CDR3 sequences, around 50% of them present only once. Input material: blood. The receptors shown here come from a woman in her 40s in good health.

The genes are TRBV2 and TRBJ2-7; 9 bases agree with TRBD1. The CDR3 runs to 15 residues. Germline values: CDR1 SNHLY, CDR2 FYNNEI. The V segment lost 7 bases and the J segment 4 bases; nucleotides outside the gene matches: 11. The chain's CDR3 is CASIFRTGGSYEQYF. CDR3 nucleotides: TGTGCCAGCATTTTTAGAACAGGGGGCTCTTACGAGCAGTACTTC.

This clonotype was detected a few times. The chain joins TRBV9 to TRBJ1-2; TRBD1 matches 9 bases. CDR3 length: 16 residues. J lost 5 bases, V lost 3 bases, and 11 bases had no gene match. The germline V gene has CDR1 SGDLS and CDR2 YYNGEE. The CDR3 DNA follows: TGTGCCAGCAGCGGCACCGGGACAGGGAGAATTTATGGCTACACCTTC. Its translation is CASSGTGTGRIYGYTF.

CDR3 sequence reads: CASSEWIPFF. The DNA for the CDR3 is TGTGCCAGCAGTGAATGGATCCCGTTCTTC. The chain uses TRBV6-1 and TRBJ2-1; no definite D call. This CDR3 has 10 residues. V lost 2 bases and J 15 bases, leaving 8 bases between the germline ends. Germline V gene lookup returns CDR1 MNHNS and CDR2 SASEGT.

The J gene is TRBJ2-7, the V gene TRBV4-3; 7 nucleotides align to TRBD1. V gave up 4 bases and J gave up 0 bases; unmatched junction bases: 6. The CDR3 covers 15 residues. Per germline, CDR1 LGHNA and CDR2 YSLEER. CDR3 in amino acids: CASSRTRDSSYEQYF. The CDR3 region has the DNA TGCGCCAGCAGCCGCACCCGGGACAGCTCCTACGAGCAGTACTTC.

This chain links TRBV20-1 with TRBJ2-1; no firm D call. The CDR3 has 14 residues. The V gene's germline CDR1 is DFQATT and CDR2 SNEGSKA (reference sequence). V lost 6 bases to trimming and J lost 0 bases, with 12 bases between them. CDR3: CSAPHLSSYNEQFF. The CDR3 coding sequence is TGCAGTGCACCACACCTAAGCTCCTACAATGAGCAGTTCTTC.

The chain combines TRBV9 with TRBJ2-1, with D hard to call. The germline V and J ends were trimmed by 3 bases and 6 bases, with 13 bases remaining between them. The CDR3 contains 14 residues. Germline V CDR1 and CDR2: SGDLS, YYNGEE. CDR3 sequence reads: CASSARTVTNEQFF. CDR3 bases: TGTGCCAGCAGCGCCAGGACGGTCACCAATGAGCAGTTCTTC.

The rearrangement uses TRBV5-6 and TRBJ2-3; the match to TRBD1 covers 8 bases. V gave up 3 bases and J gave up 5 bases; unmatched junction bases: 2. The CDR3 is 13 residues long. The germline V gene has CDR1 SGHDT and CDR2 YYEEEE. The CDR3 region has the DNA TGTGCCAGCAGCTGGACAGGGATAGATACGCAGTATTTT. The encoded protein is CASSWTGIDTQYF.

As to this clonotype: Germline and junction disagree at one end, which may indicate a read error. The chain employs TRBV20-1 and TRBJ2-5; perhaps TRBD1 as D (5 bases). The DNA end is more similar to TRBJ2-7, so the J call may be wrong. CDR1 and CDR2 from the germline V gene are DFQATT and SNEGSKA (reference sequence). This CDR3 spans 13 amino acids. CDR3 bases: TGCCGTGCCCTGAAGGGGTCGGCCTACGAGCAGTACTTC. Amino acid sequence: CRALKGSAYEQYF.

In its sample, this clonotype was seen a few times. The chain recombines TRBV11-1 with TRBJ1-2, with D possibly being TRBD1 (6 bases). Looked up from germline, CDR1 is SGHAT and CDR2 is FQDESV (reference sequence). The CDR3 contains 15 residues. V lost 3 bases, J lost 2 bases, and 13 bases lay in between. The CDR3 DNA follows: TGTGCCAGCAGCTTGGGGGAAGGACAGAACTATGGCTACACCTTC. Residues: CASSLGEGQNYGYTF.

This rearrangement joins TRBV7-6 to TRBJ1-1; TRBD1 matches at 10 bases. CDR3 length: 16 residues. In germline, CDR1 is SGHVS, CDR2 FNYEAQ. The ends lost 4 bases at V and 3 bases at J; junction bases unmatched: 8. The CDR3 bases are TGTGCCAGCAGCTCTTCACTGACAGGGGGCTACACTGAAGCTTTCTTT. Translation: CASSSSLTGGYTEAFF.

The table lists this clonotype with a few counts. This chain uses TRBV27 with TRBJ2-1; D uncertain. Germline loops: CDR1 MNHEY, CDR2 SMNVEV (reference sequence). Deletions cut 6 bases from V and 3 bases from J, with 24 bases between. The CDR3 loop spans 18 amino acids. CDR3 loop: CASREKSVLSPLYNEQFF. CDR3 DNA sequence: TGTGCCAGCAGGGAAAAATCCGTCCTTTCACCCCTCTACAATGAGCAGTTCTTC.

This clonotype was detected a few times. The chain uses TRBV4-3 and TRBJ2-7; 8 nucleotides line up with TRBD2. Germline assignment: CDR1 LGHNA and CDR2 YSLEER. This CDR3 is 15 amino acids long. V trimming: 1 base; J trimming: 4 bases; junction bases outside the gene matches: 6. The CDR3 here is CASSQAREGGYEQYF. CDR3 DNA: TGCGCCAGCAGCCAAGCCCGGGAGGGGGGATACGAGCAGTACTTC.

Concerning this clonotype: Given a much more abundant clone one base away, this may be a read error. This chain uses TRBV6-4 with TRBJ2-7; 8 bases fit TRBD1. This CDR3 has 12 residues. Germline lookup yields CDR1 MRHNA and CDR2 SNTAGT. Trimming cost V 7 bases and J 5 bases; bases outside gene matches: 4. CDR3 in amino acids: CASTLTGDEQYF. As DNA, the CDR3 is TGTGCCAGCACCTTGACAGGGGACGAGCAGTACTTC.

This chain uses TRBV10-3 with TRBJ2-3, with D possibly matching TRBD2 (5 bases). V was cut by 7 bases and J by 6 bases, with 11 bases left in between. Germline loops: CDR1 ENHRY, CDR2 SYGVKD. The CDR3 is 12 residues long. In nucleotides, the CDR3 is TGTGCCATCATTAACGGCGGGGATACGCAGTATTTT. Protein: CAIINGGDTQYF.